Reported below is one TCR beta chain. This specimen belongs to a study of blood T cell repertoires in COVID-19. At the level of the study: The origin of the acute and convalescent COVID-19 samples was the United States, Italy and Spain. The analysed material was cDNA or gDNA that came from T cells, B-cell-depleted T cells, or PBMCs.

In the authors' workflow: Nucleated cell number was recorded as an estimate derived from reference gene primer amplification. TCRdb keeps only in-frame clones here, not all; method: immunoSEQ multiplex PCR. The V and J calls and the clone size are those of that table, but D and trimming were determined from the DNA. The data contain around 300,000 clones, roughly 80% of them singletons. Sequenced input: peripheral blood. The receptor was derived from a woman in her forties or fifties who had recovered from COVID-19.

CDR3 DNA: TGTGCCACCGGGGTAAACCAAGAGACCCAGTACTTC. It translates to CATGVNQETQYF. V usage is TRBV28 and J usage is TRBJ2-5, with D perhaps TRBD2 (5 bases). The CDR3 has 12 amino acids. CDR1 and CDR2 (germline): MDHEN, SYDVKM. V shed 10 bases and J shed 0 bases, with 9 bases lying between them. The full variable domain, with the rest looked up from reference TRBV28 and TRBJ2-5, is DVKVTQSSRYLVKRTGEKVFLECVQDMDHENMFWYRQDPGLGLRLIYFSYDVKMKEKGDIPEGYSVSREKKERFSLILESASTNQTSMYLCATGVNQETQYFGPGTRLLVL.